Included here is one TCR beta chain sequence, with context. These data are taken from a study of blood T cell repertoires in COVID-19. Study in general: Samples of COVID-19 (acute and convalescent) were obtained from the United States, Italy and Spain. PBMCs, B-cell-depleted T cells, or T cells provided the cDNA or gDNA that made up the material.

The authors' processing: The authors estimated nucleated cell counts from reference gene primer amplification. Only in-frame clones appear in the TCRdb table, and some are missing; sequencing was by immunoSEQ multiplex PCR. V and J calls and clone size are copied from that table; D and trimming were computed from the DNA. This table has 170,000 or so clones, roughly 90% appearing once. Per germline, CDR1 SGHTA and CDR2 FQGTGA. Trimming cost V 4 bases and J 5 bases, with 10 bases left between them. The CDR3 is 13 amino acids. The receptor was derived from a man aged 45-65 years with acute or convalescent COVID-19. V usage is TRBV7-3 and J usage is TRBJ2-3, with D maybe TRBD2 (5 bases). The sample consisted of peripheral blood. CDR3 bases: TGTGCCAGCAGCTCGACTAAGGGAGATACGCAGTATTTT. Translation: CASSSTKGDTQYF.